This T cell receptor beta chain appears in the sequencing data of a study of shared clonotypes between healthy human individuals (dated by TCRdb to 2018 to 2021). Background for the entire study: The cohort comprised a couple of women and a few men aged 18 to 49 years. To estimate repertoire size and how much clonotype sharing occurs between individuals, the study deeply sequenced the blood TCR repertoires of several healthy adults. To increase sequencing depth and limit assay-specific biases, TCR repertoire library preparation and sequencing were carried out by different laboratories using diverse techniques. Each donor's leukapheresis produced roughly between about 0.9 and 9.5 billion PBMCs. Results and caveats for the whole study, not just this receptor: The small number of donors limited the genetic and exposure-history diversity represented. Sampling was restricted to blood, and TCR repertoires in tissue are likely to differ from TCR repertoires in blood. Pairwise subsampling led to the expectation that sequencing depth would affect the degree of clonotype sharing among donors.

The donors were healthy, HIV-negative adults with no recently reported acute infections or vaccinations. Every donor was a Caucasian adult living in Nashville, Tennessee, USA. For unsorted samples, tens of millions of PBMCs were counted, and genomic DNA was extracted using the QIAamp DNA Blood Mini kit. Blood was collected by leukapheresis, and PBMCs were isolated by Ficoll-Histopaque density gradient centrifugation and then cryopreserved in liquid nitrogen vapor phase. Using the deep immunoSEQ assay, TCR CDR3 regions were amplified from genomic DNA by multiplex PCR. Extracted genomic DNA from each cell subset was spread evenly across all wells of several immunoSEQ 96-well plates, with each plate serving as a replicate. Each replicate PCR for unsorted PBMC received about 0.3 ug genomic DNA, equal to tens of thousands of T cell genomes. Ten immunoSEQ deep assay plates were used to sequence unsorted PBMC genomic DNA. The purified libraries were quantified using a Qubit 3.0 fluorometer, sized with a Bioanalyzer 2100, and then quantified again using the KAPA Library Quantification kit. Every immunoSEQ 96-well plate was sequenced on a separate single-read 150-cycle Illumina NextSeq 550 flow cell. The source study handled its data this way. Because only junctional sequences without quality scores were contained in the immunoSEQ output, filtering matching that applied to full-length reads could not be performed. Sequences were annotated with PyIR, a Python wrapper for IgBLAST v1.9, using IMGT germline references to assign V/J genes and CDR3. Reads were filtered out if the reads had weak V/J assignments (E-value above 1e-6), no CDR3, stop codons, out-of-frame junctions, or ambiguous translated residues. V3J clonotypes were defined as sequences sharing an identical inferred V gene, J gene, and CDR3 amino acid sequence. To compute the percentage overlap between repertoires, the number of shared unique clonotypes was divided by the size of the smaller repertoire. Richness of each repertoire was evaluated using RTK rarefaction, the Chao1 estimator, and Recon v2.1 estimates of unobserved clonotypes. Here the immuneACCESS table is served through TCRdb, limited to in-frame sequences with V and J called. Missing clones are a known gap in these copies; in checked studies unresolved V genes cover under half, and the rest lacks a known reason. V and J calls and clone size follow that table, whereas D and trimming were derived from the DNA. The sample table holds about half a million clones, of which 70% to 80% were seen once. About an eighth of the sample comes from the top ten.

Including the terminal cysteine and phenylalanine, the CDR3 comprises 11 residues. Only the CDR3 DNA is retained, 33 bases long and in frame from the first base. Germline trimming amounts to 4 bases on V and 3 bases on J, with 0 as the count of junction bases outside the gene matches. As encoded in the germline V gene (reference sequence), CDR1 is GTSNPN while CDR2 is SVGIG. Regarding this clone: Its binding antigen is unknown. No base quality values were provided; no much bigger clone lies one nucleotide off.

The sequenced sample was PBMCs. Recombination connected TRBV30 to TRBJ2-7, with 7 central nucleotides matching TRBD1. The sequence was collected from a woman aged 40 to 50 in good health. Some clones in this sample may be carry-over from other donors' samples. CDR3 reads: CAWTGGYEQYF. In nucleotides, the sequence is TGTGCCTGGACAGGGGGCTACGAGCAGTACTTC. Reference TRBV30 and TRBJ2-7 proteins supply the regions before and after the CDR3; the full variable domain is: SQTIHQWPATLVQPVGSPLSLECTVEGTSNPNLYWYRQAAGRGLQLLFYSVGIGQISSEVPQNLSASRPQDRQFILSSKKLLLSDSGFYLCAWTGGYEQYFGPGTRLTVT.